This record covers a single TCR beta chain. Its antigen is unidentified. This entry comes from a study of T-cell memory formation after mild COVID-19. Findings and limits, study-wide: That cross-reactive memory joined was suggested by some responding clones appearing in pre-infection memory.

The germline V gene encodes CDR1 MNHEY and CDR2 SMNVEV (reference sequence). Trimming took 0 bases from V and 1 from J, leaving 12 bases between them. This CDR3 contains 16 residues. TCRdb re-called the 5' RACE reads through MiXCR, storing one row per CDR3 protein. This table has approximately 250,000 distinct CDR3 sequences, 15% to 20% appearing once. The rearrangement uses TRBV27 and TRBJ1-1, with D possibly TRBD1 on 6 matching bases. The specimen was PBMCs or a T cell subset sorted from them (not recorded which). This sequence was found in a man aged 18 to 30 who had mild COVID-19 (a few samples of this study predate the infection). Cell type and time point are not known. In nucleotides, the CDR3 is TGTGCCAGCAGTTTATCAGGGGGTCTAGAGAACACTGAAGCTTTCTTT. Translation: CASSLSGGLENTEAFF.